The 26 T cell receptor beta chains below all came from one sample that was sequenced in a study of beta chain features in type 1 diabetes. Findings of the study overall: There was a moderate but significant shortening of TCRB CDR3s in all four CD4+ subsets of Type 1 diabetes patients.

The authors reverse transcribed all of the isolated RNA, so sequencing captured expressed TCRB transcripts. TCRdb's table, derived via immunoSEQ multiplex PCR, lists solely in-frame clones and lacks some. The sample has fewer than 45,000 clones, around 63% seen once. Their cognate antigens are unknown. The sequenced sample consisted of Tregs from blood. The origin of the receptors is a man younger than 40 with type 1 diabetes. Some clones in this sample may be carry-over from other donors' samples.

The rearrangement uses TRBV5-1 and TRBJ1-1, with TRBD1 as a possible D gene (6 bases). The CDR3 spans 13 residues. The V gene lost 0 bases and the J gene lost 11 bases, with 14 bases spanning the gap. Germline V CDR1 and CDR2: SGHRS, YFSETQ. The CDR3 sequence: CASSLAGGDRAFF. The DNA of the CDR3 is TGCGCCAGCAGCTTGGCGGGAGGCGACAGGGCTTTCTTT.

CDR3 residues: CASSLLGDQPQHF. The CDR3 DNA reads TGTGCCAGCAGCTTACTCGGGGATCAGCCCCAGCATTTT. The rearrangement joins TRBV7-6 to TRBJ1-5; D is unclear. The germline CDR1 and CDR2 sequences are SGHVS and FNYEAQ. The CDR3 covers 13 residues. V was cut by 2 bases and J by 5 bases, with 7 bases left in between.

The chain recombines TRBV29-1 with TRBJ2-5; TRBD1 aligns across 9 bases. Germline CDR1 is SQVTM and CDR2 is ANQGSEA. V gave up 5 bases and J gave up 0 bases; unmatched junction bases: 4. This CDR3 has 14 amino acids. Written as DNA, the CDR3 is TGCAGCGTTTTACGGACAGGGGACCAAGAGACCCAGTACTTC. Its protein is CSVLRTGDQETQYF.

This chain's CDR3 is CASSSQGGAYEQYF. DNA of the CDR3: TGTGCCAGCAGCTCCCAGGGTGGGGCCTACGAGCAGTACTTC. The J gene is TRBJ2-5, the V gene TRBV7-3; D perhaps matches TRBD1 (5 bases). The last part of the DNA fits TRBJ2-7 better; the J call may be wrong. Germline values: CDR1 SGHTA, CDR2 FQGTGA. The CDR3 totals 14 residues.

CDR3 residues: CASSRGLAGAGETQYF. CDR3 DNA: TGTGCCAGCAGCCGCGGACTAGCGGGGGCGGGGGAGACCCAGTACTTC. The V and J genes are TRBV11-2 and TRBJ2-5; 13 bases line up with TRBD2. V gave up 5 bases and J gave up 5 bases; unmatched junction bases: 8. Per germline, CDR1 SGHAT and CDR2 FQNNGV. The CDR3 is 16 residues long.

The chain employs TRBV5-1 and TRBJ1-2, with TRBD1 matching 8 bases. The length of the CDR3 is 17 residues. Germline loops: CDR1 SGHRS, CDR2 YFSETQ. Trimming removed 4 bases from V and 5 bases from J; junction bases left unmatched: 16. CDR3 in amino acids: CASSRNLRTGKGYGYTF. CDR3 nucleotides: TGCGCCAGCAGCCGAAATCTAAGGACAGGGAAAGGGTATGGCTACACCTTC.

DNA for the CDR3: TGTGCCAGCAGCTTGGGCAGGGTAGGCTACACCTTC. Translation gives CASSLGRVGYTF. The chain carries TRBV5-6 and TRBJ1-2; tentative D call: TRBD1 (5 bases). V lost 0 bases and J 8 bases, leaving 8 bases between the germline ends. The CDR3 totals 12 residues. In germline, CDR1 is SGHDT, CDR2 YYEEEE.

The chain recombines TRBV7-2 with TRBJ2-3; D not certain. V was clipped by 5 bases and J by 0 bases, with 3 bases between them. Germline assignment: CDR1 SGHTA and CDR2 FQGNSA. CDR3 length: 12 amino acids. CDR3: CASSGSTDTQYF. In DNA, the CDR3 is TGTGCCAGCAGCGGCAGCACAGATACGCAGTATTTT.

Here the CDR3 DNA reads TGCGCCAGCAGCCCGGGACAGGCCTATGGCTACACCTTC. It encodes CASSPGQAYGYTF. The chain carries TRBV5-1 and TRBJ1-2, with 8 bases identical to TRBD1. There are 13 residues in the CDR3. Looked up from germline, CDR1 is SGHRS and CDR2 is YFSETQ. V gave up 4 bases and J gave up 4 bases; unmatched junction bases: 3.

The rearrangement joins TRBV5-1 to TRBJ1-6; 9 bases map to TRBD1. CDR1 SGHRS and CDR2 YFSETQ come from the germline V gene. The V and J ends lost 5 bases and 7 bases, in that order; junction bases with no gene match: 7. CDR3 length equals 15 residues. The CDR3 is CASRQGDRANSPLHF. The CDR3 coding sequence is TGCGCCAGCAGACAAGGGGACAGGGCGAATTCACCCCTCCACTTT.

This clone was detected a few times. The chain carries TRBV10-1 and TRBJ2-1, with 8 bases lining up with TRBD1. This CDR3 spans 17 amino acids. Germline V gives CDR1 WNHNN, CDR2 SYGVQD (reference sequence). J was trimmed by 8 bases and V by 3 bases; bases with no gene match: 15. CDR3 loop: CASSEWTGKAERDEQFF. CDR3 nucleotide sequence: TGCGCCAGCAGTGAATGGACAGGGAAAGCCGAGCGGGATGAGCAGTTCTTC.

V usage is TRBV4-3 and J usage is TRBJ2-3; perhaps TRBD2 as D (5 bases). The CDR3 is 14 residues long. The V and J ends lost 0 bases and 3 bases respectively, with 7 bases between them. Germline CDR1 LGHNA, CDR2 YSLEER. The CDR3 is CASSQESGTDTQYF. The CDR3 DNA reads TGCGCCAGCAGCCAAGAATCGGGGACAGATACGCAGTATTTT.

This clone was counted only a few times. The chain combines TRBV28 with TRBJ2-3; TRBD2 matches 8 bases. V shed 6 bases and J 3 bases; nucleotides not matched to a gene: 5. This CDR3 is 14 amino acids long. Per the germline V gene, CDR1 is MDHEN and CDR2 is SYDVKM. CDR3 DNA: TGTGCCAGCAGGAGCGGGGGAGTAACAGATACGCAGTATTTT. It encodes CASRSGGVTDTQYF.

In its sample, this clone was seen a few times. This chain uses TRBV7-2 with TRBJ2-5, with 11 bases matching TRBD2. V trimming: 5 bases; J trimming: 7 bases; junction bases outside the gene matches: 9. CDR3 length: 15 residues. Germline CDR1 SGHTA, CDR2 FQGNSA. The CDR3 region has the DNA TGTGCCAGCAGCCACGGTAGCGGGGGGGCCTGGACCCAGTACTTC. Translated, it gives CASSHGSGGAWTQYF.

The sample holds a few counts of this clone. The chain has TRBV4-1 and TRBJ1-4, with 7 positions matching TRBD1. Germline CDR1 reads MGHRA; CDR2 reads YSYEKL. The CDR3 runs 15 residues. V was pared by 6 bases and J by 10 bases, with 14 bases of the junction left unmatched. CDR3 sequence reads: CASSRETGFLVKLFF. CDR3 coding DNA: TGCGCCAGCAGTCGCGAGACAGGGTTCTTGGTAAAACTGTTTTTT.

V gene TRBV19 combines with J gene TRBJ1-5; D is ambiguous. V lost 6 bases and J 6 bases, leaving 15 bases between the germline ends. From germline, CDR1 is LNHDA and CDR2 SQIVND (reference sequence). This CDR3 comprises 14 residues. DNA for the CDR3: TGTGCCAGTAGGCGGGAGGTCCCCCCTCAGCCCCAGCATTTT. This encodes CASRREVPPQPQHF. The full variable domain, with the rest looked up from reference TRBV19 and TRBJ1-5, is DGGITQSPKYLFRKEGQNVTLSCEQNLNHDAMYWYRQDPGQGLRLIYYSQIVNDFQKGDIAEGYSVSREKKESFPLTVTSAQKNPTAFYLCASRREVPPQPQHFGDGTRLSIL.

V and J are TRBV5-1 and TRBJ2-2; D gene uncertain. Per the germline V gene, CDR1 is SGHRS and CDR2 is YFSETQ. The CDR3 sequence is 14 residues long. Trimming shortened V by 5 bases and J by 2 bases, and 10 bases separated the two germline ends. CDR3 nucleotides: TGCGCCAGCAGGCCCCCTATTAACACCGGGGAGCTGTTTTTT. It codes for CASRPPINTGELFF.

A few counts support this clone. The gene calls are TRBV6-5 and TRBJ1-1; 7 bases align to TRBD1. J lost 1 base, V lost 0 bases, and 2 bases had no gene match. The CDR3 contains 15 residues. CDR1 and CDR2 from the germline V gene are MNHEY and SVGAGI. The CDR3: CASSYSDRENTEAFF. The CDR3 DNA sequence: TGTGCCAGCAGTTACTCCGACAGGGAGAACACTGAAGCTTTCTTT.

The chain combines TRBV7-9 with TRBJ1-2, with TRBD1 identical over 12 bases. The CDR3 covers 17 residues. In germline, CDR1 is SEHNR, CDR2 FQNEAQ (reference sequence). V was pared by 3 bases and J by 6 bases, with 11 bases of the junction left unmatched. For the CDR3, the DNA is TGTGCCAGCAGCTTCACCCCGGGACAGGGGGCGCGTAATGGCTACACCTTC. Translating it yields CASSFTPGQGARNGYTF.

The rearrangement links TRBV5-5 to TRBJ1-6; tentatively, D is TRBD1 (5 bases). This CDR3 spans 12 amino acids. The V end lost 3 bases, the J end lost 13 bases, and 11 bases lay between the germline ends. Germline CDR1 and CDR2: SGHKS and YYEKEE (reference sequence). This CDR3 is CASSWGTGPLHF. The CDR3 region has the DNA TGTGCCAGCAGCTGGGGGACTGGGCCCCTCCACTTT.

V gene TRBV27 combines with J gene TRBJ1-6; D possibly corresponds to TRBD1 (6 bases). This CDR3 is built from 16 residues. Trimming cost V 0 bases and J 7 bases, with 13 bases left between them. CDR1 is MNHEY and CDR2 is SMNVEV in the germline V gene (reference sequence). The CDR3 sequence: CASSLSTGGRNSPLHF. For the CDR3, the DNA is TGTGCCAGCAGTTTATCGACCGGGGGGCGGAATTCACCCCTCCACTTT.

This clone appeared a few times. The V and J genes are TRBV6-6 and TRBJ2-1, with 10 positions matching TRBD1. V trimming: 6 bases; J trimming: 8 bases; junction bases outside the gene matches: 10. Germline V CDR1 and CDR2: MNHNY, SVGAGI (reference sequence). The CDR3 loop spans 15 amino acids. The CDR3 loop reads CASRRQGASVYEQFF. CDR3 bases: TGTGCCAGCAGGAGACAGGGGGCCTCTGTGTATGAGCAGTTCTTC.

The chain joins TRBV6-6 to TRBJ1-5, with 10 bases lining up with TRBD1. The CDR3 sequence is 16 residues long. The germline CDR1 and CDR2 sequences are MNHNY and SVGAGI (reference sequence). V lost 5 bases to trimming and J lost 5 bases; unmatched junction nucleotides: 9. CDR3 loop: CASSGRDRGFHQPQHF. CDR3 coding DNA: TGTGCCAGCAGTGGCCGGGACAGGGGATTCCATCAGCCCCAGCATTTT.

J is TRBJ1-1 and V is TRBV5-1; D might be TRBD1 (5 bases). The CDR3 is 12 residues long. V was clipped by 6 bases and J by 4 bases, with 10 bases between them. In germline, CDR1 is SGHRS, CDR2 YFSETQ. The CDR3 sequence: CASKAGGTEAFF. The CDR3, as DNA: TGCGCCAGCAAGGCCGGGGGCACTGAAGCTTTCTTT.

The chain couples TRBV2 to TRBJ2-7; 8 nucleotides match TRBD1. Trimming cost V 5 bases and J 6 bases; bases outside gene matches: 3. This CDR3 is 12 amino acids long. The germline V gene encodes CDR1 SNHLY and CDR2 FYNNEI. CDR3 sequence: CASSRQGREQYF. CDR3 coding DNA: TGTGCCAGCAGTCGACAGGGGCGCGAGCAGTACTTC.

The gene calls are TRBV6-5 and TRBJ1-1; no clear D gene. Germline CDR1 and CDR2: MNHEY and SVGAGI. V was clipped by 6 bases and J by 2 bases, with 10 bases between them. The CDR3 length is 13 residues. The CDR3, as DNA: TGTGCCAGCAGAAAGAGTAAAAACACTGAAGCTTTCTTT. Translated: CASRKSKNTEAFF.